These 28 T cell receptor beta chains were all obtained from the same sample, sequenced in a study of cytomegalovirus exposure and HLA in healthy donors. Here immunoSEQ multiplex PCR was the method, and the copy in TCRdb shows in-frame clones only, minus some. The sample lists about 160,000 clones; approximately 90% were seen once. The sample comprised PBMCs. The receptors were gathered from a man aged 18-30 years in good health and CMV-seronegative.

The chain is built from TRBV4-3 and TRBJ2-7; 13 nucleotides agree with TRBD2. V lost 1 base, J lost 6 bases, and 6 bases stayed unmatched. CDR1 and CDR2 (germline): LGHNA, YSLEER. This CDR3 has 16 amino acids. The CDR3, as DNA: TGCGCCAGCAGCCAAGGGACTAGCGGGAGAGATGGCGAGCAGTACTTC. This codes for CASSQGTSGRDGEQYF.

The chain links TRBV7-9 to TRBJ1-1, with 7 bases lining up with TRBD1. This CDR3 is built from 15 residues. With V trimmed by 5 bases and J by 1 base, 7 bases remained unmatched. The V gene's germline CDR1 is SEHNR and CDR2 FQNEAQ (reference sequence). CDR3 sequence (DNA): TGTGCCAGCAGCAGCAGACAGGGCACGAACACTGAAGCTTTCTTT. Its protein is CASSSRQGTNTEAFF. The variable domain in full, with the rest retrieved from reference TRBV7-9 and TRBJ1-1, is DTGVSQNPRHKITKRGQNVTFRCDPISEHNRLYWYRQTLGQGPEFLTYFQNEAQLEKSRLLSDRFSAERPKGSFSTLEIQRTEQGDSAMYLCASSSRQGTNTEAFFGQGTRLTVV.

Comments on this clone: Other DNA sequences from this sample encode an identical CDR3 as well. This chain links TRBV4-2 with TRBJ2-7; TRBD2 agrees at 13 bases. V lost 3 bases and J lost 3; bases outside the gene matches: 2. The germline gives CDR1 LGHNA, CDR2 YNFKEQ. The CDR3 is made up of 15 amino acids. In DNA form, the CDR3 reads TGTGCCAGCAGCCATGGGACTAGCGGGAACTACGAGCAGTACTTC. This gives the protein CASSHGTSGNYEQYF.

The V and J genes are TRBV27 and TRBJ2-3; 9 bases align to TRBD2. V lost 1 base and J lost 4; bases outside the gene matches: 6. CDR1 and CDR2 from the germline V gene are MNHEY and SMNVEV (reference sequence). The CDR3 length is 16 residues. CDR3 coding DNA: TGTGCCAGCAGTTTATATGCGGGGGGGACAGCAGATACGCAGTATTTT. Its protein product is CASSLYAGGTADTQYF.

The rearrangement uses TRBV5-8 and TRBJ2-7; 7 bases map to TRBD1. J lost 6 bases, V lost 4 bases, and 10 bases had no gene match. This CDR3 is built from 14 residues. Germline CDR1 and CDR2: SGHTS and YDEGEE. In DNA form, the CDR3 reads TGTGCCAGCAGCCCTGAGGACAGGCCTCTCGAGCAGTACTTC. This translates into CASSPEDRPLEQYF.

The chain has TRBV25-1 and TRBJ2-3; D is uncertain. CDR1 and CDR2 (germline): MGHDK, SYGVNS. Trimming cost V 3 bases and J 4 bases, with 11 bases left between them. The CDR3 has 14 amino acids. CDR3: CASSERHSADTQYF. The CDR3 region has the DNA TGTGCCAGCAGTGAGCGTCACTCTGCAGATACGCAGTATTTT.

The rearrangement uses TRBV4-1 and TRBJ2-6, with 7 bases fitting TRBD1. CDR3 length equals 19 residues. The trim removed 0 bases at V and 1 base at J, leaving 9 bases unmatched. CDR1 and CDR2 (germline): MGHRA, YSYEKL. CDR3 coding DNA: TGCGCCAGCAGCCAAGACGGGGTTCTGACAGGGTCTGGGGCCAACGTCCTGACTTTC. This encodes CASSQDGVLTGSGANVLTF.

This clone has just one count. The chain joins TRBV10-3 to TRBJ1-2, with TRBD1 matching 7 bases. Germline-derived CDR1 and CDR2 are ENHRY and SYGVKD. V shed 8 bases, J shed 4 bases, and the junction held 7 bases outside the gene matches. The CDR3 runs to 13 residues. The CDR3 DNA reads TGTGCCATCCCGGGACAGCCTCCCTATGGCTACACCTTC. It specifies CAIPGQPPYGYTF.

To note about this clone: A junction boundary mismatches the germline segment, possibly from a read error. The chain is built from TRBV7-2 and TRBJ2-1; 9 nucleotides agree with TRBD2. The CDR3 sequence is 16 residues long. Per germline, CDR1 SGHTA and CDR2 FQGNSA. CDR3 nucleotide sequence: TGTGCCAGCAGCTTAGAGGGGACTAGCTCCTACAGTGAGCAGTTCTTC. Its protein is CASSLEGTSSYSEQFF.

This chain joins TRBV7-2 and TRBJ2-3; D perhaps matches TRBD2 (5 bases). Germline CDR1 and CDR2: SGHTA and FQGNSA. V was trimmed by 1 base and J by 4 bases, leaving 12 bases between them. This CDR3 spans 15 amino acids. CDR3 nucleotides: TGTGCCAGCAGCTTAGTAAAGCGGCCGTCAGATACGCAGTATTTT. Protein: CASSLVKRPSDTQYF.

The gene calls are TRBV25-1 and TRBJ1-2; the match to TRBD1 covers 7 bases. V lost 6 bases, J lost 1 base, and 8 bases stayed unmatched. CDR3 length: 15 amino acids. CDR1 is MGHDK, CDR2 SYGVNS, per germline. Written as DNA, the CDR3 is TGTGCCAGCAGCGATCCGGGACAGAGTAACTATGGCTACACCTTC. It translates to CASSDPGQSNYGYTF.

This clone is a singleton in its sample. In DNA form, the CDR3 reads TGTGCCAGCAGGACCACTTACAGGGGCGAGCAGTACGTC. Translated, it gives CASRTTYRGEQYV. The chain links TRBV6-1 to TRBJ2-7; 7 bases align to TRBD1. Germline trimming cut 6 bases from V and 6 bases from J; bases unmatched to any gene: 8. Germline V gene sequence: CDR1 MNHNS, CDR2 SASEGT. CDR3 length: 13 amino acids.

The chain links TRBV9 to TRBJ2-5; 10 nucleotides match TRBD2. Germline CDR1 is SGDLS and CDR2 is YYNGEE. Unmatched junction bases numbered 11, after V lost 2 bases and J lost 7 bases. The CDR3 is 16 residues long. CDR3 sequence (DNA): TGTGCCAGCAGCGTGGACCCTAGCGGGAGATTGGTGACCCAGTACTTC. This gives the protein CASSVDPSGRLVTQYF.

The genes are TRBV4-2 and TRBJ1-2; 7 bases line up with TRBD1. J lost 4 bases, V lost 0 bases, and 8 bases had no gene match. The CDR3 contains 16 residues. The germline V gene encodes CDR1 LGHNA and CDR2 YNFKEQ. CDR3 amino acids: CASSQDGTEDRYGYTF. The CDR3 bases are TGTGCCAGCAGCCAAGATGGGACAGAGGATCGCTATGGCTACACCTTC.

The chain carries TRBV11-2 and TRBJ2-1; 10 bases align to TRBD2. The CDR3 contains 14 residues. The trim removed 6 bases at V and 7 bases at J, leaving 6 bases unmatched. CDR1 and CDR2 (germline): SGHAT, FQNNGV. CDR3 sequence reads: CASSSGGSVNEQFF. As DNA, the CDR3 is TGTGCCAGCAGTAGCGGGGGGTCTGTGAATGAGCAGTTCTTC.

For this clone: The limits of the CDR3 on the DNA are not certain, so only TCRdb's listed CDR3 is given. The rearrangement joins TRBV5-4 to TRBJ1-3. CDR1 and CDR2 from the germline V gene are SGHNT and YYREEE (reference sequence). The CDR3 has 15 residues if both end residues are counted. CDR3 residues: CASSFGPGTGNTIYF.

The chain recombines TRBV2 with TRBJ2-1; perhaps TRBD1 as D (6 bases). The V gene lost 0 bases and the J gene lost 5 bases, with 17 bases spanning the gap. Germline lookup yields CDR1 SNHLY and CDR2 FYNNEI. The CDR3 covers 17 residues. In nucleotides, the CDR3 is TGTGCCAGCAGTGAAGCTGGATGGGGGACATGGGACAATGAGCAGTTCTTC. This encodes CASSEAGWGTWDNEQFF.

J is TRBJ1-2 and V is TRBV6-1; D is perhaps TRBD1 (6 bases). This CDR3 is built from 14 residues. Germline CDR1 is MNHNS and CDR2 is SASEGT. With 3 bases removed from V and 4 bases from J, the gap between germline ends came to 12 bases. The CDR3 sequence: CASSDGGQPYGYTF. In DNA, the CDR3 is TGTGCCAGCAGTGACGGAGGACAGCCCTATGGCTACACCTTC.

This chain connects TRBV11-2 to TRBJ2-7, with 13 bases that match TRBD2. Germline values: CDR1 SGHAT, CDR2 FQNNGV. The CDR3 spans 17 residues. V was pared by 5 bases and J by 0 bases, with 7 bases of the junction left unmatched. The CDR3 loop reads CASSPGTSGASSYEQYF. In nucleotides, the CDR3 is TGTGCCAGCAGCCCCGGGACTAGCGGGGCCAGCTCCTACGAGCAGTACTTC.

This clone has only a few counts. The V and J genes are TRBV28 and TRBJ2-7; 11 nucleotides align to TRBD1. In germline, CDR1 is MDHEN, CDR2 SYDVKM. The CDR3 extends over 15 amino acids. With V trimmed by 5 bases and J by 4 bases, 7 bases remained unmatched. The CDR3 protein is CASSDGTGGRYEQYV. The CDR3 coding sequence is TGTGCCAGCAGTGACGGGACAGGGGGACGATACGAGCAGTACGTC.

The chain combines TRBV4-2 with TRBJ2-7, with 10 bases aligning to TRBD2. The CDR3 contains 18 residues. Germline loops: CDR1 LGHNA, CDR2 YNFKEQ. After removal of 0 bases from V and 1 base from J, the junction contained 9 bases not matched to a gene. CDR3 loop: CASSQDTLAGVTSYEQYF. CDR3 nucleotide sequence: TGTGCCAGCAGCCAAGATACGCTAGCGGGAGTTACTTCCTACGAGCAGTACTTC.

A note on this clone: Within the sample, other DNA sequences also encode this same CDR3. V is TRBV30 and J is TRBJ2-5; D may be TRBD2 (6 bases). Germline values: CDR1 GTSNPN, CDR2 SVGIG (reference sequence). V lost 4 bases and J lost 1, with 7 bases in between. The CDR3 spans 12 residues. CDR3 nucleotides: TGTGCCTGGAACGGGGGCCAAGAGACCCAGTACTTC. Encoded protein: CAWNGGQETQYF. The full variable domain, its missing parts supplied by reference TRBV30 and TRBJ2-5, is SQTIHQWPATLVQPVGSPLSLECTVEGTSNPNLYWYRQAAGRGLQLLFYSVGIGQISSEVPQNLSASRPQDRQFILSSKKLLLSDSGFYLCAWNGGQETQYFGPGTRLLVL.

The CDR3 here is CASSLMGGSNQPQHF. DNA of the CDR3: TGTGCCAGCAGCTTAATGGGGGGAAGCAATCAGCCCCAGCATTTT. V usage is TRBV7-2 and J usage is TRBJ1-5; D is possibly TRBD1 (5 bases). CDR3 length: 15 residues. Trimming shortened V by 2 bases and J by 1 base, and 9 bases separated the two germline ends. CDR1 and CDR2 from the germline V gene are SGHTA and FQGNSA.

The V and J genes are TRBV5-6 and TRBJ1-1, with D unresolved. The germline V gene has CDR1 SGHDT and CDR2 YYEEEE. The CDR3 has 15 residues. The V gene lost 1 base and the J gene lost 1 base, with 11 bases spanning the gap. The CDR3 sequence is CASSLIFSGNTEAFF. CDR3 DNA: TGTGCCAGCAGCTTGATTTTTTCGGGGAACACTGAAGCTTTCTTT.

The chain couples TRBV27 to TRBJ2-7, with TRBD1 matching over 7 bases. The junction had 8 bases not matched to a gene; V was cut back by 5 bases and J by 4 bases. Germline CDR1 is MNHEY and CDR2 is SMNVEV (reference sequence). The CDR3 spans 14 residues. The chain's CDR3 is CASSLWTGSYEQYF. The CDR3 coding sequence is TGTGCCAGCAGTCTCTGGACAGGTTCTTACGAGCAGTACTTC.

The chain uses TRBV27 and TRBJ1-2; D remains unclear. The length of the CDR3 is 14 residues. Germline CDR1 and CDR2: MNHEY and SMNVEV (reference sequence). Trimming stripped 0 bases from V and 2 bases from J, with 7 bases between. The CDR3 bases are TGTGCCAGCAGTTTATCGGTCGGGAACTATGGCTACACCTTC. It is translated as CASSLSVGNYGYTF.

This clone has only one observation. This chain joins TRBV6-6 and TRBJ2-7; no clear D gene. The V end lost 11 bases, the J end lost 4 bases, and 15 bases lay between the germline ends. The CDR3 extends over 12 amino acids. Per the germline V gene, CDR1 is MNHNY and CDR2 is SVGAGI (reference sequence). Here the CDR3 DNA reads TGTGCCGCAGCACAGACCAGATACGAGCAGTACTTC. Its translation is CAAAQTRYEQYF.

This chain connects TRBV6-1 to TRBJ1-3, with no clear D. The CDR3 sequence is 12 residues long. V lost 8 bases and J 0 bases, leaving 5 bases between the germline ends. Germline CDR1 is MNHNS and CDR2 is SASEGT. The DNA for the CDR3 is TGTGCCAGCTCTCCCTCTGGAAACACCATATATTTT. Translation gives CASSPSGNTIYF.